What follows are 4 T cell receptor beta chains derived from one specimen sequenced in a study of blood T cell repertoires in COVID-19. Libraries were prepared by immunoSEQ multiplex PCR; TCRdb keeps only in-frame clonotypes and omits some of them. The table has about 130,000 clones, around 81% seen once. Sample: peripheral blood. The receptors shown here come from a man aged 55-75 years with acute or convalescent COVID-19.

This chain joins TRBV19 and TRBJ1-4; maybe TRBD1 (5 bases). This CDR3 is built from 13 residues. CDR1 is LNHDA and CDR2 is SQIVND in the germline V gene (reference sequence). V lost 8 bases and J 7 bases, leaving 14 bases between the germline ends. CDR3 sequence: CASVRRRGEKLFF. Here the CDR3 DNA reads TGTGCCAGTGTCAGGCGGAGGGGTGAAAAACTGTTTTTT.

V and J are TRBV7-9 and TRBJ2-1; D gene unclear. The V gene's germline CDR1 is SEHNR and CDR2 FQNEAQ (reference sequence). Trimming took 5 bases from V and 4 from J, leaving 9 bases between them. This CDR3 is built from 13 residues. This chain's CDR3 is CASSLGLYNEQFF. In DNA, the CDR3 is TGTGCCAGCAGCCTCGGGTTATACAATGAGCAGTTCTTC.

J is TRBJ2-7 and V is TRBV7-8, with a possible D match to TRBD2 (5 bases). Trimming shortened V by 5 bases and J by 7 bases, and 12 bases separated the two germline ends. Per the germline V gene, CDR1 is SGHVS and CDR2 is FQNEAQ. The CDR3 contains 12 residues. The CDR3 bases are TGTGCCAGCAGCCTCTGGGAGAAGGAGCAGTACTTC. Encoded protein: CASSLWEKEQYF.

The rearrangement joins TRBV29-1 to TRBJ2-1, with D maybe TRBD1 (6 bases). CDR1 SQVTM and CDR2 ANQGSEA come from the germline V gene. The CDR3 runs 16 residues. Trimming left V 3 bases short and J 0 bases short, with 15 bases between. CDR3 DNA sequence: TGCAGCGTTGATCGATCAGGGGTTTTCTCCTACAATGAGCAGTTCTTC. It specifies CSVDRSGVFSYNEQFF.